These T cell receptor beta chains were read from a single sample in a study of cytomegalovirus exposure and HLA in healthy donors. Generated by immunoSEQ multiplex PCR, the TCRdb table keeps only in-frame clones and is missing some. The sample carries roughly 150,000 clones, roughly 73% recorded once. Sequences were obtained from PBMCs. The receptors come from a man between 18 and 29 years old in good health and CMV-seropositive. CDR3s include the opening cysteine and the closing phenylalanine or tryptophan. The order of the fields is D gene, J gene, V gene, clone size, CDR3 DNA, CDR3 protein. The D gene is left open where the match is weak. Only part of the rows carry a size: once, few, many, or a class if the clone is expanded.

-,TRBJ2-5,TRBV6-5,-,TGTGCCAGCAAACGGAGGCCGACTTCCCAAGAGACCCAGTACTTC,CASKRRPTSQETQYF
TRBD2,TRBJ2-3,TRBV7-2,-,TGTGCCAGCAGCCCGAGACTAGCGGGAGGGCCGGATACGCAGTATTTT,CASSPRLAGGPDTQYF
-,TRBJ1-1,TRBV5-1,-,TGCGCCAGCAGCTTGACAGGTTTAAGCACTGAAGCTTTCTTT,CASSLTGLSTEAFF
-,TRBJ2-3,TRBV18,-,TGTGCCAGCTCACCACCCGCGCCAGATACGCAGTATTTT,CASSPPAPDTQYF
-,TRBJ1-2,TRBV28,-,TGTGCCAGCAGTTTAATAGGGGTAGGTGGCTACACCTTC,CASSLIGVGGYTF
TRBD1,TRBJ1-4,TRBV7-9,-,TGTGCCAGCAGCCTCTCCGGGACAGGGTTTGAAAAACTGTTTTTT,CASSLSGTGFEKLFF
TRBD1,TRBJ2-7,TRBV28,-,TGTGCCAGCAGTTTGTTCGGGACAGCCTCCTTAGAGCAGTACTTC,CASSLFGTASLEQYF
-,TRBJ1-2,TRBV6-1,-,TGTGCCAGCAGTGTCGGGGATGGCTACACCTTC,CASSVGDGYTF
-,TRBJ1-2,TRBV28,-,TGTGCCAGCAGTCCCCAGCCAAAAAACGGAGATGGCTACACCTTC,CASSPQPKNGDGYTF
-,TRBJ2-7,TRBV14,-,TGTGCCAGCAGCCAAGATAGTTGGCGGGGGACACGATTC,CASSQDSWRGTRF
TRBD2,TRBJ2-7,TRBV27,-,TGTGCCAGCAGTATTGCCCGCGGGACTAGCGGTGCCTACGAGCAGTACTTC,CASSIARGTSGAYEQYF
-,TRBJ1-2,TRBV7-9,once,TGTGCCAGCAGCTTAGGGGAGGGTTCCGGTGGCTACACCTTC,CASSLGEGSGGYTF
-,TRBJ2-7,TRBV9,-,TGTGCCAGCAGCTCCGGCTCCTACGAGCAGTACTTC,CASSSGSYEQYF
-,TRBJ2-7,TRBV14,-,TGTGCCAGCAGCCCAGACGGGACAAATACCTACGAGCAGTACTTC,CASSPDGTNTYEQYF
-,TRBJ1-2,TRBV10-2,-,TGCGCCAGCAGTGACAGGATTAACTATGGCTACACCTTC,CASSDRINYGYTF
-,TRBJ2-1,TRBV18,few,TGTGCCAGCTCACCGCGGACTACCTACAATGAGCAGTTCTTC,CASSPRTTYNEQFF
-,TRBJ1-5,TRBV15,few,TGTGCCACGTCGGAAGGGGGGGGCAATCAGCCCCAGCATTTT,CATSEGGGNQPQHF
TRBD2,TRBJ2-1,TRBV11-2,-,TGTGCCAGCACCTCCCCCCGAATAGCGGGAGATTGGTACAATGAGCAGTTCTTC,CASTSPRIAGDWYNEQFF
-,TRBJ1-1,TRBV14,-,TGTGCCAGCACTGCGGGGATAAACACTGAAGCTTTCTTT,CASTAGINTEAFF
-,TRBJ2-1,TRBV6-4,few,TGTGCCAGCAGGCAACAGGGTCACAATTTGGGTGAGCAGTTCTTC,CASRQQGHNLGEQFF
TRBD2,TRBJ2-7,TRBV11-2,-,TGTGCCAGCAGCTTATCTAGCGGCCCCACCTACGAGCAGTACTTC,CASSLSSGPTYEQYF
-,TRBJ1-6,TRBV5-6,few,TGTGCCAGCAGCCTTGGGGAGGCTAATTCACCCCTCCACTTT,CASSLGEANSPLHF
-,TRBJ2-1,TRBV5-6,-,TGTGCCAGCAGCTCAGGACTAAAGTTCAGGGCATACAATGAGCAGTTCTTC,CASSSGLKFRAYNEQFF
-,TRBJ1-5,TRBV9,-,TGTGCCAGCAGCGTAGATCAGGGAGGTCAGCCCCAGCATTTT,CASSVDQGGQPQHF
-,TRBJ1-2,TRBV27,few,TGTGCCAGCAGTTTACGGCCTCGGGGTCATGGCTACACCTTC,CASSLRPRGHGYTF
TRBD1,TRBJ2-4,TRBV6-1,-,TGTGCCAGCAGTGAGGGCAGGGGGAACATTCAGTACTTC,CASSEGRGNIQYF
-,TRBJ1-1,TRBV20-1,-,TGCAGTCCTGTTCCGAACACTGAAGCTTTCTTT,CSPVPNTEAFF
-,TRBJ1-2,TRBV28,-,TGTGCCAGCAGTTTATACCAGGGAGGCTATGGCTACACCTTC,CASSLYQGGYGYTF
TRBD2,TRBJ2-1,TRBV11-3,-,TGTGCCAGCAGCTTGGGACTAGGGGATGAGCAGTTCTTC,CASSLGLGDEQFF
-,TRBJ1-6,TRBV7-2,-,TGTGCCAGCAGCCCAAGACAGTATAATTCACCCCTCCACTTT,CASSPRQYNSPLHF
-,TRBJ2-7,TRBV21-1,-,TGTGCCAGCAGCAAAGAGCGGGCCGGGACTAGTCTCCCCGAGCAGTACTTC,CASSKERAGTSLPEQYF
TRBD2,TRBJ2-7,TRBV7-9,once,TGTGCCAGCAGCCAGATTGGGACTAGCGGGAGTCGGTACGAGCAGTACTTC,CASSQIGTSGSRYEQYF
-,TRBJ1-6,TRBV10-2,-,TGCGCCAGCAGTGAGCGTAGCAGAAATAATTCACCCCTCCACTTT,CASSERSRNNSPLHF
TRBD1,TRBJ1-1,TRBV15,-,TGTGCCACCAGCACCCAGGGGGAATACAGGGGAATCGACACTGAAGCTTTCTTT,CATSTQGEYRGIDTEAFF
TRBD2,TRBJ2-3,TRBV27,few,TGTGCCAGCAGCTGGGGACTAAACACAGATACGCAGTATTTT,CASSWGLNTDTQYF
-,TRBJ2-4,TRBV30,-,TGTGCCTGGAGTGTGGGGGCCCTAGCCAAAAACATTCAGTACTTC,CAWSVGALAKNIQYF
-,TRBJ2-7,TRBV7-2,once,TGTGCCAGCAGCTCCCGGAGGGCCCACTACGAGCAGTACTTC,CASSSRRAHYEQYF
TRBD1,TRBJ1-4,TRBV28,-,TGTGCCAGCAGTAAGACAGGGCCAAGGGATGAAAAACTGTTTTTT,CASSKTGPRDEKLFF
TRBD2,TRBJ2-1,TRBV6-1,-,TGTGCCAGCAGTGTTAAAACCCTAGCGGGAGCTATCAATGAGCAGTTCTTC,CASSVKTLAGAINEQFF
-,TRBJ1-3,TRBV15,-,TGTGCCACCAGCAGCCGACAGGTCGGGGCTGGAAACACCATATATTTT,CATSSRQVGAGNTIYF
-,TRBJ2-1,TRBV28,-,TGTGCCAGCAGTTTTGTACGGGAGTCCTACAATGAGCAGTTCTTC,CASSFVRESYNEQFF
-,TRBJ2-1,TRBV9,-,TGTGCCAGCAGCGTTGCTACAGGTATTCCGGATGAGCAGTTCTTC,CASSVATGIPDEQFF
-,TRBJ2-2,TRBV28,few,TGTGCCAGCAGTCCTACCGGGACACCTAACACCGGGGAGCTGTTTTTT,CASSPTGTPNTGELFF
TRBD2,TRBJ2-1,TRBV18,-,TGTGCCAGCTCACCATTCAGCGGGAGTCAGGATGAGCAGTTCTTC,CASSPFSGSQDEQFF
-,TRBJ2-6,TRBV25-1,-,TGTGCCAGCAGTGAACACCCATCCTATGGGGCCAACGTCCTGACTTTC,CASSEHPSYGANVLTF
-,TRBJ1-5,TRBV21-1,-,TGTGCCAGCAGCAAAAGGGCAGAGGGTCAGCCCCAGCATTTT,CASSKRAEGQPQHF